This T cell receptor beta chain was sequenced during a study of shared clonotypes between healthy human individuals. Only in-frame clones appear in the TCRdb table, and some are missing; sequencing was by immunoSEQ multiplex PCR. In the table there are about 2.4 million clones, approximately 93% of which are singletons. Trimming cost V 3 bases and J 4 bases, with 20 bases left between them. Germline assignment: CDR1 SGHRS and CDR2 YFSETQ. The CDR3 sequence is 16 residues long. J is TRBJ2-7 and V is TRBV5-1; D gene ambiguous. The sequencing input was naive CD4+ T cells from PBMCs. Subset noted: CD45RA+ positively selected. The receptor was derived from a man between 18 and 35 years old in good health. Some clones in this sample may be carry-over from other donors' samples. The CDR3: CASSSRIGSLEYEQYF. The CDR3 nucleotides are TGCGCCAGCAGCTCCCGTATCGGAAGTTTGGAGTACGAGCAGTACTTC.